The TCR beta chain described here comes from a study of T cell repertoires in cytomegalovirus infection. Study details: Public TCR beta signatures provided an indication of both CMV infection and a matching HLA type. General study findings and limits: Predominance within the ex vivo response was attributable to HLA-C-restricted CMV-specific TCR beta clonotypes.

Comments on this clonotype: Its specificity is not known. Relative to the germline gene, one junction end is altered; a read error may explain this.

CDR3 length: 12 amino acids. Looked up from germline, CDR1 is MNHEY and CDR2 is SMNVEV (reference sequence). TCRdb ran MiXCR on the reads and lists one entry per CDR3 protein. The sample lists about 100,000 distinct CDR3 sequences, 15% to 20% occurring once. The chain employs TRBV27 and TRBJ2-1, with 11 positions matching TRBD2. This TCR was sampled from a human donor in good health (CMV status not recorded). Some clones in this sample may be carry-over from other donors' samples. The sample taken for sequencing was PBMCs. This CDR3 reads CASLAGGNEEFF. Here the CDR3 DNA reads TGTGCCTCTTTAGCGGGGGGGAATGAGGAGTTCTTC.